The 27 T cell receptor beta chains given below trace back to one sample, sequenced in a study of beta chain features in type 1 diabetes. Broader study findings: Patients with Type 1 diabetes showed moderately but significantly shorter TCRB CDR3s in all four CD4+ subsets.

Antigen specificity for these receptors is unknown. All of the isolated RNA was reverse transcribed, so expressed TCRB transcripts were sequenced. This table comes from immunoSEQ multiplex PCR, and its TCRdb copy is limited to in-frame clones, with some not included. This table holds roughly 350,000 clones, over 9% found once. Specimen: central memory CD4+ T cells from blood. The receptors were gathered from a man between 25 and 39 years old with type 1 diabetes.

This chain connects TRBV29-1 to TRBJ2-7, with no clear D. In germline, CDR1 is SQVTM, CDR2 ANQGSEA. The CDR3 spans 12 residues. Trimming removed 6 bases from V and 2 bases from J, with 11 bases in between. The chain's CDR3 is CSVRNLAYEQYF. CDR3 coding DNA: TGCAGCGTCAGAAATCTGGCCTACGAGCAGTACTTC.

This clone appeared a few times. This chain links TRBV10-2 with TRBJ1-5; D possibly corresponds to TRBD1 (6 bases). CDR3 size: 15 residues. Germline-derived CDR1 and CDR2 are WSHSY and SAAADI. V gave up 1 base and J gave up 4 bases, with 11 bases separating them. The CDR3 loop is CASSEFSGANQPQHF. CDR3 nucleotide sequence: TGCGCCAGCAGTGAGTTTTCAGGGGCTAATCAGCCCCAGCATTTT.

This clone has only a few counts. Here the CDR3 reads CASSPQSYSNQPQHF. In nucleotides, the CDR3 is TGTGCCAGCAGTCCACAGAGCTATAGCAATCAGCCCCAGCATTTT. This chain connects TRBV2 to TRBJ1-5; D call uncertain. CDR3 length: 15 amino acids. Per the germline V gene, CDR1 is SNHLY and CDR2 is FYNNEI. Trimming removed 5 bases at V and 0 bases at J, with 11 bases between.

This clone was seen a few times. It may be a read error: a sequence one base away is much more abundant. Other DNA sequences from this sample encode an identical CDR3 as well. The rearrangement links TRBV4-1 to TRBJ2-7; perhaps TRBD2 as D (7 bases). Germline loops: CDR1 MGHRA, CDR2 YSYEKL. V was clipped by 0 bases and J by 0 bases, with 15 bases between them. This CDR3 is built from 17 residues. The CDR3 DNA is TGCGCCAGCAGCCAAGATCAAGGGGGGGGCTTCTCCTACGAGCAGTACTTC. Amino acid sequence: CASSQDQGGGFSYEQYF.

The chain links TRBV2 to TRBJ2-1; tentative D call: TRBD2 (6 bases). CDR3 length: 12 amino acids. From germline, CDR1 is SNHLY and CDR2 FYNNEI. The V end was cut by 9 bases, the J end by 1 base, with 7 bases between. This CDR3 reads CASGLSYNEQFF. The CDR3 DNA follows: TGTGCCAGTGGACTATCCTACAATGAGCAGTTCTTC. Full variable domain (missing parts from reference TRBV2 and TRBJ2-1): EPEVTQTPSHQVTQMGQEVILRCVPISNHLYFYWYRQILGQKVEFLVSFYNNEISEKSEIFDDQFSVERPDGSNFTLKIRSTKLEDSAMYFCASGLSYNEQFFGPGTRLTVL.

V gene TRBV29-1 combines with J gene TRBJ2-2, with 12 bases identical to TRBD2. V was pared by 2 bases and J by 6 bases, with 10 bases of the junction left unmatched. In germline, CDR1 is SQVTM, CDR2 ANQGSEA. The CDR3 sequence is 17 residues long. The CDR3, as DNA: TGCAGCGTTGAATTGACTAGCGGGAGAATATTCTCCGGGGAGCTGTTTTTT. It codes for CSVELTSGRIFSGELFF.

This clone was seen repeatedly, ten times or more. The chain combines TRBV7-9 with TRBJ1-2; possibly TRBD1 for D (5 bases). CDR1 and CDR2 from the germline V gene are SEHNR and FQNEAQ (reference sequence). The length of the CDR3 is 14 residues. V was cut by 4 bases and J by 5 bases, with 14 bases left in between. Here the CDR3 DNA reads TGTGCCAGCAGCTCAGGATCCGGGGGGTATGGCTACACCTTC. Protein: CASSSGSGGYGYTF.

V is TRBV28 and J is TRBJ1-4; D not certain. The CDR3 has 12 residues. The V gene lost 3 bases and the J gene lost 8 bases, with 7 bases spanning the gap. Germline V gene data show CDR1 as MDHEN and CDR2 as SYDVKM. CDR3 sequence (DNA): TGTGCCAGCAGTTTTTATCAGGAAAAACTGTTTTTT. Protein sequence: CASSFYQEKLFF. Variable domain in full (rest from reference TRBV28 and TRBJ1-4): DVKVTQSSRYLVKRTGEKVFLECVQDMDHENMFWYRQDPGLGLRLIYFSYDVKMKEKGDIPEGYSVSREKKERFSLILESASTNQTSMYLCASSFYQEKLFFGSGTQLSVL.

V usage is TRBV28 and J usage is TRBJ2-1; TRBD2 matches 9 bases. The V segment lost 5 bases and the J segment 7 bases; nucleotides outside the gene matches: 6. Germline CDR1 MDHEN, CDR2 SYDVKM. CDR3 length equals 14 residues. Here the CDR3 reads CASSNSGSKNEQFF. The CDR3 region has the DNA TGTGCCAGCAGTAATAGCGGGAGTAAAAATGAGCAGTTCTTC.

This clone was detected a few times. The chain combines TRBV28 with TRBJ1-1, with 7 nucleotides matching TRBD1. Germline CDR1 MDHEN, CDR2 SYDVKM. The junction had 12 bases not matched to a gene; V was cut back by 3 bases and J by 11 bases. This CDR3 comprises 14 residues. For the CDR3, the DNA is TGTGCCAGCAGTTTTCCGGGACAGACCCCTTCTGCTTTCTTT. It encodes CASSFPGQTPSAFF. Full variable domain (outside the CDR3, taken from reference TRBV28 and TRBJ1-1): DVKVTQSSRYLVKRTGEKVFLECVQDMDHENMFWYRQDPGLGLRLIYFSYDVKMKEKGDIPEGYSVSREKKERFSLILESASTNQTSMYLCASSFPGQTPSAFFGQGTRLTVV.

This clone was detected only a few times. The DNA of the CDR3 is TGTGCCAGCAGCCTGCGGACAGACGAGCAGTTCTTC. Translated, it gives CASSLRTDEQFF. V and J are TRBV7-2 and TRBJ2-1, with D tentatively TRBD1 (6 bases). This CDR3 is 12 amino acids long. Trimming left V 5 bases short and J 10 bases short, with 12 bases between. Germline lookup yields CDR1 SGHTA and CDR2 FQGNSA.

This clone was seen a few times. Being one base from a much bigger clone, this may be a read error. The CDR3 reads CASSSGQANTEAFF. Here the CDR3 DNA reads TGCGCCAGCAGCTCGGGACAGGCGAACACTGAAGCTTTCTTT. The V call is TRBV5-1, the J call TRBJ1-1; the match to TRBD1 covers 8 bases. V trimming: 3 bases; J trimming: 1 base; junction bases outside the gene matches: 2. CDR3 length equals 14 residues. The germline V gene has CDR1 SGHRS and CDR2 YFSETQ.

The V gene is TRBV19, the J gene TRBJ2-1; either TRBD1 or TRBD2 may fit D (5 bases each). The CDR3 loop spans 16 amino acids. CDR1 is LNHDA, CDR2 SQIVND, per germline (reference sequence). Trimming shortened V by 5 bases and J by 6 bases, and 20 bases separated the two germline ends. CDR3 loop: CASSLRWDPTSNEQFF. CDR3 DNA: TGTGCCAGTAGTCTACGTTGGGACCCTACAAGCAATGAGCAGTTCTTC.

This chain joins TRBV4-3 and TRBJ2-3; 13 positions match TRBD2. This CDR3 spans 16 amino acids. Losses at the gene ends were 0 bases for V and 9 bases for J; bases not matched to a gene: 6. Germline values: CDR1 LGHNA, CDR2 YSLEER. The CDR3 region is CASSQDRLAGGSTQYF. CDR3 in DNA: TGCGCCAGCAGCCAAGACCGACTAGCGGGAGGTTCGACGCAGTATTTT.

This CDR3 reads CASSPPGNIAKTQYF. In DNA, the CDR3 is TGTGCCAGCAGCCCTCCCGGGAACATTGCAAAGACCCAGTACTTC. The chain employs TRBV14 and TRBJ2-5; D possibly corresponds to TRBD2 (5 bases). Germline assignment: CDR1 SGHDN and CDR2 FVKESK. V gave up 4 bases and J gave up 6 bases, with 18 bases separating them. There are 15 residues in the CDR3.

This clone occurred a few times. CDR3 sequence reads: CASSSDRGLSIQYF. Here the CDR3 DNA reads TGTGCCAGCAGCTCGGACAGGGGATTATCCATTCAGTACTTC. The V and J genes are TRBV7-2 and TRBJ2-4, with TRBD1 matching 9 bases. J gave up 9 bases and V 4 bases, and 7 bases lay outside the gene matches. CDR1 is SGHTA, CDR2 FQGNSA, per germline. This CDR3 is 14 amino acids long.

This chain joins TRBV5-1 and TRBJ1-4, with D maybe TRBD1 (5 bases). The germline V gene encodes CDR1 SGHRS and CDR2 YFSETQ. V was cut by 4 bases and J by 8 bases, with 15 bases left in between. The CDR3 covers 14 residues. CDR3 in DNA: TGCGCCAGCAGCCCCGGGACCATCTTGGAAAAACTGTTTTTT. It translates to CASSPGTILEKLFF.

To note about this clone: Other DNA sequences in this specimen translate into the identical CDR3. The CDR3: CASSAYEQYF. As DNA, the CDR3 is TGTGCCAGCAGTGCATACGAGCAGTACTTC. The rearrangement joins TRBV6-1 to TRBJ2-7, with D unresolved. Trimming took 4 bases from V and 4 from J, leaving 2 bases between them. This CDR3 is built from 10 residues. Germline CDR1 is MNHNS and CDR2 is SASEGT.

This clone was recorded a few times. The gene calls are TRBV6-5 and TRBJ2-7; D remains ambiguous. CDR1 MNHEY and CDR2 SVGAGI come from the germline V gene. With 5 bases removed from V and 4 bases from J, the gap between germline ends came to 12 bases. CDR3 length: 13 residues. The CDR3 protein is CASSLIQDYEQYF. The CDR3 nucleotides are TGTGCCAGCAGTCTCATTCAAGATTACGAGCAGTACTTC.

The chain's CDR3 is CASIKESSYEQYF. In nucleotides, the CDR3 is TGTGCCAGTATAAAGGAGAGCTCCTACGAGCAGTACTTC. The chain employs TRBV19 and TRBJ2-7; no firm D call. Germline loops: CDR1 LNHDA, CDR2 SQIVND (reference sequence). Trimming took 7 bases from V and 0 from J, leaving 10 bases between them. The CDR3 has 13 residues.

This clone has only a few counts. V gene TRBV27 combines with J gene TRBJ2-6; the D is unclear. Looked up from germline, CDR1 is MNHEY and CDR2 is SMNVEV (reference sequence). The CDR3 sequence is 14 residues long. Trimming pared 6 bases from V and 3 bases from J, leaving 9 bases between. This chain's CDR3 is CASSPWDGANVLTF. In DNA, the CDR3 is TGTGCCAGCAGCCCCTGGGATGGGGCCAACGTCCTGACTTTC.

This clone was counted a few times. The CDR3 coding sequence is TGTGCCAGCAGCCCGGGACTAGCGGGAGTACTTAACACCGGGGAGCTGTTTTTT. As protein: CASSPGLAGVLNTGELFF. V is TRBV5-6 and J is TRBJ2-2, with 14 bases lining up with TRBD2. Germline V CDR1 and CDR2: SGHDT, YYEEEE. This CDR3 region has 18 residues. V lost 4 bases, J lost 2 bases, and 7 bases stayed unmatched.

For this clone: A much larger clone differs by one base, so this may be a read error. J is TRBJ2-5 and V is TRBV6-6, with D possibly matching TRBD2 (6 bases). V gave up 2 bases and J gave up 5 bases, with 12 bases separating them. Germline CDR1 MNHNY, CDR2 SVGAGI (reference sequence). The CDR3 totals 14 residues. The CDR3: CASSYGRLGETQYF. The CDR3 DNA is TGTGCCAGCAGTTACGGGAGGTTGGGTGAGACCCAGTACTTC.

V and J are TRBV7-2 and TRBJ2-7; 15 bases line up with TRBD2. The CDR3 is 16 residues long. The V and J ends lost 5 bases and 6 bases, in that order; junction bases with no gene match: 8. Germline values: CDR1 SGHTA, CDR2 FQGNSA. CDR3 coding DNA: TGTGCCAGCAGCCTTCTGGGACTAGCGGGGGGCGGCGAGCAGTACTTC. Amino acid sequence: CASSLLGLAGGGEQYF.

The rearrangement uses TRBV6-5 and TRBJ2-3; 10 bases line up with TRBD1. Looked up from germline, CDR1 is MNHEY and CDR2 is SVGAGI. This CDR3 region has 16 residues. With V trimmed by 4 bases and J by 3 bases, 7 bases remained unmatched. The CDR3 nucleotides read TGTGCCAGCAGTTCCGGGACAGGGGTAACGACAGATACGCAGTATTTT. As protein: CASSSGTGVTTDTQYF.

This clone was detected a few times. This chain connects TRBV7-2 to TRBJ2-2; D is perhaps TRBD2 (5 bases). V gave up 1 base and J gave up 6 bases, with 12 bases separating them. This CDR3 contains 15 residues. Germline CDR1 and CDR2: SGHTA and FQGNSA. CDR3 sequence (DNA): TGTGCCAGCAGCTTAGAGGGAGCGTACGCCGGGGAGCTGTTTTTT. Its translation is CASSLEGAYAGELFF.

The chain uses TRBV18 and TRBJ2-1, with 12 bases that match TRBD2. Unmatched junction bases numbered 13, after V lost 8 bases and J lost 5 bases. The CDR3 totals 17 residues. Germline V gene sequence: CDR1 KGHSH, CDR2 LQKENI. CDR3 amino acids: CASPSRSLAGGHNEQFF. In nucleotides, the CDR3 is TGTGCCAGCCCGTCACGTTCCCTAGCGGGAGGGCACAATGAGCAGTTCTTC.